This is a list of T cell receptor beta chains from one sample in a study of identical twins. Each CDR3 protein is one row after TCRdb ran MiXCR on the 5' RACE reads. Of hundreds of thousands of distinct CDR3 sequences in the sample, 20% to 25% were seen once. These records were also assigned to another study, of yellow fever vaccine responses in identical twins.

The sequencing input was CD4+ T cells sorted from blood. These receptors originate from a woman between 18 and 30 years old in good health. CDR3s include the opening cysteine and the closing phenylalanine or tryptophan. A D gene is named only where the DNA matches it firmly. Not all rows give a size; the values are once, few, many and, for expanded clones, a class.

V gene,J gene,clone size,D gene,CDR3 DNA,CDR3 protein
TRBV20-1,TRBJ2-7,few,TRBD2,TGCAGTGCTAGATCGGGACTAGCGGGAGGGCACGAGCAGTACTTC,CSARSGLAGGHEQYF
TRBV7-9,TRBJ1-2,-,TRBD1,TGTGCCAGCAGTACTCCGACAGGGCCTTTTGGCTACACCTTC,CASSTPTGPFGYTF
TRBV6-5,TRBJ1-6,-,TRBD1,TGTGCCAGCAGGTTAGGGACAGTTAATTCACCCCTCCACTTT,CASRLGTVNSPLHF
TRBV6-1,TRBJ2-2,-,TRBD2,TGTGCCAGCAGCGCGGGGGGGGTCGGGGAGCTGTTTTTT,CASSAGGVGELFF
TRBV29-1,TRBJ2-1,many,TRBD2,TGCAGCGTTGAAGGGGGGGAGGGGTCCTACAATGAGCAGTTCTTC,CSVEGGEGSYNEQFF
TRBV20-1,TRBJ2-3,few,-,TGCAGTGCTAGACCGGAGGTCGGTTTAGTCCAGGATACGCAGTATTTT,CSARPEVGLVQDTQYF
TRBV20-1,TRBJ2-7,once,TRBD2,TGCAGTGCTAGAGGAGGACTAGTCATCCACGAGCAGTACTTC,CSARGGLVIHEQYF
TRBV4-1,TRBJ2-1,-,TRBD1,TGCGCCAGCAGCCGAGTCCTCCTCCGGGACAGAACACCCAATGAGCAGTTCTTC,CASSRVLLRDRTPNEQFF
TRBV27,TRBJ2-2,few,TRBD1,TGTGCCAGCGGGCGGACAGGGGGGGTCTGGGAGCTGTTTTTT,CASGRTGGVWELFF
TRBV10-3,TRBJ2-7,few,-,TGTGCCATCAGTGAGTCTTGGGAGCAGTACTTC,CAISESWEQYF
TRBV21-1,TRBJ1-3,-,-,TGTGCCAGCAGCAAGGACAGGATTGGAAACACCATATATTTT,CASSKDRIGNTIYF
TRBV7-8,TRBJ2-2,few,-,TGTGCCAGCCAGGGCGGTTTCACCGGGGAGCTGTTTTTT,CASQGGFTGELFF
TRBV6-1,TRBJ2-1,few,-,TGTGCCAGCAGTGATAAGGGTCGCTCCTACAATGAGCAGTTCTTC,CASSDKGRSYNEQFF
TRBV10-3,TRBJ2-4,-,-,TGTGCCACCCAAGGGGGGGGCAACATTCAGTACTTC,CATQGGGNIQYF
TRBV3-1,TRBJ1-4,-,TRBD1,TGTGCCAGCAGGCAGACAGGGAGGGCAGAAAAACTGTTTTTT,CASRQTGRAEKLFF
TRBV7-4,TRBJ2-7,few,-,TGTGCCAGCAGCTTAAGGCCGGCCGGGGCCTACGAGCAGTACTTC,CASSLRPAGAYEQYF
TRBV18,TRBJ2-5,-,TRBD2,TGTGCCAGCTCACCACCATTGTCCGGCGGGACTATACTCCAAGAGACCCAGTACTTC,CASSPPLSGGTILQETQYF
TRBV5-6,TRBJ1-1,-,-,TGTGCCAGCAGCTTGTTTCGGGAGAACACTGAAGCTTTCTTT,CASSLFRENTEAFF
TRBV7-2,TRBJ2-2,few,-,TGTGCCAGCAGCCCCTACGGGACCTCTACCGGGGAGCTGTTTTTT,CASSPYGTSTGELFF
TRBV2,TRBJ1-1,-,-,TGTGCCAGCAGTGGTCCGGGGCGCCTTACGAACACTGAAGCTTTCTTT,CASSGPGRLTNTEAFF
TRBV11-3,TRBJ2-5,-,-,TGTGCCAGCAGCCATACCTCCAGGACGGATGGACAAGAGACCCAGTACTTC,CASSHTSRTDGQETQYF
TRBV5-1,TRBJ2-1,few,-,TGCGCCAGCAGCTTGGCCCTGACAGTATACAATGAGCAGTTCTTC,CASSLALTVYNEQFF
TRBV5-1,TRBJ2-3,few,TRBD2,TGCGCCAGCAGCCAGGGACTAGCGGCCACAGATACGCAGTATTTT,CASSQGLAATDTQYF
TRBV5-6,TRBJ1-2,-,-,TGTGCCATCAGCCCCGGGCTCCATGGCTACACCTTC,CAISPGLHGYTF
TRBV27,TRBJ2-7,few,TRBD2,TGTGCCAGCAGTTCTTTAGCGGGAGGTGCCTACGAGCAGTACTTC,CASSSLAGGAYEQYF
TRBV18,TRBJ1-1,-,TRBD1,TGTGCCAGCTCACCACCCGACAGGGCTAACACTGAAGCTTTCTTT,CASSPPDRANTEAFF
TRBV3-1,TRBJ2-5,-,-,TGTGCCAGCAGCCAAGACGAAGAGACCCAGTACTTC,CASSQDEETQYF
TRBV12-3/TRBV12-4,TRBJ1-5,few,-,TGTGCCAGCAGGCCTGAGGCCAATCAGCCCCAGCATTTT,CASRPEANQPQHF
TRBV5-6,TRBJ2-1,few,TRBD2,TGTGCCAGCAGCACGGCGGGAGGCCTCTACTTTGAGCAGTTCTTC,CASSTAGGLYFEQFF
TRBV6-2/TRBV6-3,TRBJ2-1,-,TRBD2,TGTGCCACGGGAGCGGGGGGGAAATCCTACAATGAGCAGTTCTTC,CATGAGGKSYNEQFF
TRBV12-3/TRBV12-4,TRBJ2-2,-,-,TGTGCCGCGGGGAGGGGGACGGACGGGGAGCTGTTTTTT,CAAGRGTDGELFF
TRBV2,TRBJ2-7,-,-,TGTGCCAGCTCCCTTGTGAGGGGACCCTACGAGCAGTACTTC,CASSLVRGPYEQYF
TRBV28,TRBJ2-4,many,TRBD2,TGTGCCAGCAGTGTGGGCGCGGGGGGTGCCAAAAACATTCAGTACTTC,CASSVGAGGAKNIQYF
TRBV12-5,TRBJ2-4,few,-,TGTGCTAGTGCCCTGAGGGGGGGCAAAAACATTCAGTACTTC,CASALRGGKNIQYF
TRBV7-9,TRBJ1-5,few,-,TGTGCCAGCAGCTCTTCCGCTTATAATCAGCCCCAGCATTTT,CASSSSAYNQPQHF
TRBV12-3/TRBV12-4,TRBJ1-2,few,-,TGTGCCAGCAGTTTATGGTCAGCGTTGGGCTACACCTTC,CASSLWSALGYTF
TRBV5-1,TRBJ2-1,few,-,TGCGCCAGCAGCCACCTCGGGGTAGCAGCCAATAATGAGCAGTTCTTC,CASSHLGVAANNEQFF
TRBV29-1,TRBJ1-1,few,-,TGCAGCGTTTCAGACGGAATGAACACTGAAGCTTTCTTT,CSVSDGMNTEAFF
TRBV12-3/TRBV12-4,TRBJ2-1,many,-,TGTGCCAGCAGTTTTGAGAGCCTCTCCTACAATGAGCAGTTCTTC,CASSFESLSYNEQFF
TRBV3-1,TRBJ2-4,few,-,TGTGCCAGCAGCCAAGGGGACATGAAAAACATTCAGTACTTC,CASSQGDMKNIQYF
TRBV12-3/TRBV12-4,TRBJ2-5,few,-,TGTGCCAGCAGTTTAGGATGGACCGAGACGGAATCCCAAGAGACCCAGTACTTC,CASSLGWTETESQETQYF
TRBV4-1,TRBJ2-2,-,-,TGCGCCAGCAGCCAAGATTGGGACTGGGCGAACACCGGGGAGCTGTTTTTT,CASSQDWDWANTGELFF